This T cell receptor (beta chain) derives from a study of PD-1 blockade in classical Hodgkin lymphoma. Relapse was seen in all patients after autologous stem cell transplantation, and brentuximab vedotin exposure was variable. Magnetic negative selection purified CD4+ T cells from thawed PBMCs. Study findings and constraints: A reduction in baseline TCR diversity was reportedly seen in newly diagnosed patients relative to healthy donors.

Repertoires were generated with immunoSEQ multiplex PCR, while TCRdb's copy carries only in-frame clones and drops some. The sample lists 15,000 to 20,000 clones; around four fifths were seen once. The ends lost 0 bases at V and 2 bases at J; junction bases unmatched: 10. The CDR3 has 18 residues. Germline lookup yields CDR1 SEHNR and CDR2 FQNEAQ (reference sequence). For this clone: What it binds is not known.

This sequence joins TRBV7-9 and TRBJ2-5, with 9 bases identical to TRBD2. The sample consisted of CD4+ T cells from blood, taken at baseline. The sequence was collected from a human donor with classical Hodgkin lymphoma. The CDR3 bases are TGTGCCAGCAGCTTAGCGGTCTGGCGGGGGGGTGATCAAGAGACCCAGTACTTC. It specifies CASSLAVWRGGDQETQYF.